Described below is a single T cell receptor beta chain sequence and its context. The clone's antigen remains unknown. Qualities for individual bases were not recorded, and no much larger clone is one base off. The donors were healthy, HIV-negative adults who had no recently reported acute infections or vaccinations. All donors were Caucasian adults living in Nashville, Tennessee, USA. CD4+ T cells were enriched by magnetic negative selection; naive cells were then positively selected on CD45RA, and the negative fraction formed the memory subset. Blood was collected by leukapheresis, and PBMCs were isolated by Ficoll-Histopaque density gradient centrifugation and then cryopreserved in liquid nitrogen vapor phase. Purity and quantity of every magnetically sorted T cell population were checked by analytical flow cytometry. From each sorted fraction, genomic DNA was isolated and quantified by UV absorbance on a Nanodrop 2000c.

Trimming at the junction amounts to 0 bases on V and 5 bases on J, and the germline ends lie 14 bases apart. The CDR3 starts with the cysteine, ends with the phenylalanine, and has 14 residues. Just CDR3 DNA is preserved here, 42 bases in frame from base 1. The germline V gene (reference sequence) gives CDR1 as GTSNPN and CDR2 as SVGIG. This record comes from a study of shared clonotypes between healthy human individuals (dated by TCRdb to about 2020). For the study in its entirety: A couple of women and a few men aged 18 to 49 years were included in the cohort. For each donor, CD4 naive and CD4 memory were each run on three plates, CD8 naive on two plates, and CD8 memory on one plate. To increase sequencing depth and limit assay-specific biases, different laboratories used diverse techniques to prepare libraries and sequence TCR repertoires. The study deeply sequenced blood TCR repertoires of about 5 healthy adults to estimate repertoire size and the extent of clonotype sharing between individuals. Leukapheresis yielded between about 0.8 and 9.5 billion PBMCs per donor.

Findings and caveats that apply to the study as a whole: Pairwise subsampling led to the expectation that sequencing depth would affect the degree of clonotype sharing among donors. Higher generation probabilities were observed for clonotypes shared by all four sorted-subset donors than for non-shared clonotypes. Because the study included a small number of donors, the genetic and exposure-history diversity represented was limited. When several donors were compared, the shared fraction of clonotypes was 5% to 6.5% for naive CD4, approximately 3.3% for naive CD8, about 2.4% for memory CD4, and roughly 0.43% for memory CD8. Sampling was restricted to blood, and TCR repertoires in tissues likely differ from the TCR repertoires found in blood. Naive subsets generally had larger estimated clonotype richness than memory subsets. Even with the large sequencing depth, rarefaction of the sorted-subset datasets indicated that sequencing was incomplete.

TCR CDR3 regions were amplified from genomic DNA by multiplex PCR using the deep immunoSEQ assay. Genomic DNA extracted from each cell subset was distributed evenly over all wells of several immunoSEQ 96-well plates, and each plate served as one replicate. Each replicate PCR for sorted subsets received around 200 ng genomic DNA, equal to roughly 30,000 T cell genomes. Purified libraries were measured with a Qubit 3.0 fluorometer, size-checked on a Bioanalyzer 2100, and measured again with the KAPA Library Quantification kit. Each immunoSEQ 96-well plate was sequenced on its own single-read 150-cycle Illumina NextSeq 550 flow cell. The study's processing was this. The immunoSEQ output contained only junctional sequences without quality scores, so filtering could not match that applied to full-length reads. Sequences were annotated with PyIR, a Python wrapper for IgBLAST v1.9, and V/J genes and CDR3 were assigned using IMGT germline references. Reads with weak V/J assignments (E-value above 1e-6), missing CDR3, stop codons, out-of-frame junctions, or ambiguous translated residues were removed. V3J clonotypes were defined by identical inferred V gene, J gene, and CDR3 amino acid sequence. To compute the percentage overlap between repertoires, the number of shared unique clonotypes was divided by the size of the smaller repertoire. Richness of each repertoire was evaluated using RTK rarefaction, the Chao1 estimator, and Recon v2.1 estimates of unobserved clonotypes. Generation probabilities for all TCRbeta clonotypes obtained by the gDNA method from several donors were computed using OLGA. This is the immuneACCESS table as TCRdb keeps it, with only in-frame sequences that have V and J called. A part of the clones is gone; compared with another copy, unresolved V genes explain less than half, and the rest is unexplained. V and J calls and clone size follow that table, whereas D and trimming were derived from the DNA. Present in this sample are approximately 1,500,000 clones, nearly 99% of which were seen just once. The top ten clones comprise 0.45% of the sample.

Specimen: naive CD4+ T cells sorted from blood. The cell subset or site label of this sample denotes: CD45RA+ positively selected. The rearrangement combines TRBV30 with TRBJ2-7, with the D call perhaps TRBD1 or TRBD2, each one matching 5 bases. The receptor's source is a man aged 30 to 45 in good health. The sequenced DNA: TGTGCCTGGAGTGTACCGGAGGCCAGGGACGAGCAGTACTTC. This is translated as CAWSVPEARDEQYF.